This T cell receptor (beta chain) was sequenced during a study of control samples from healthy donors and cancer patients. CDR1 and CDR2 from the germline V gene are SGHKS and YYEKEE (reference sequence). This CDR3 is 15 amino acids long. V dropped 4 bases and J dropped 2; count of bases not matched to a gene: 6. Clones were read by immunoSEQ multiplex PCR, and TCRdb kept only the in-frame ones, dropping some. The table includes about 130,000 clones, roughly 90% detected once. Sequencing input: blood. V and J are TRBV5-5 and TRBJ2-1; 7 bases map to TRBD1. The clonotype comes from a man younger than 35 in good health. As DNA, the CDR3 is TGTGCCAGCAGCGTGCGACAGGGAACCTACAATGAGCAGTTCTTC. This translates into CASSVRQGTYNEQFF.